This T cell receptor (beta chain) is drawn from a study of OX40 agonist ivuxolimab in advanced cancers. Libraries were prepared by immunoSEQ multiplex PCR; TCRdb keeps only in-frame clonotypes and omits some of them. This sample has 94,000 or so clones, with more than 80% found just once. Germline V CDR1 and CDR2: SGHAT, FQNNGV. The CDR3 is 13 residues long. With 11 bases clipped from V and 5 bases from J, the junction kept 9 bases outside the gene matches. This clone appeared once. The material was CD4+ or CD8+ T cells sorted from blood, obtained in a trial of the OX40 agonist ivuxolimab. This receptor was taken from an adult with an advanced solid tumor such as melanoma, head and neck, liver or kidney cancer. The chain uses TRBV11-2 and TRBJ2-7, with 10 bases lining up with TRBD2. The CDR3 DNA sequence: TGTGCCGGGGCAGGCGGACTAGCGGACGAGCAGTACTTC. This gives the protein CAGAGGLADEQYF.